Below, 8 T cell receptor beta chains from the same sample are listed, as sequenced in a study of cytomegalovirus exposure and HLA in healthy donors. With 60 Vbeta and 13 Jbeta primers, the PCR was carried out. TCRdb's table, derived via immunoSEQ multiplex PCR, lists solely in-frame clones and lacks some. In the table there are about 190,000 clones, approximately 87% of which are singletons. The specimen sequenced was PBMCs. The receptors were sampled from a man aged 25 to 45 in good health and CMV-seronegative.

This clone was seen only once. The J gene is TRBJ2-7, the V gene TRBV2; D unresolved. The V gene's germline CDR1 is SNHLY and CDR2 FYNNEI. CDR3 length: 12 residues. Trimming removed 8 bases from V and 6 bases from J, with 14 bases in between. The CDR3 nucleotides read TGTGCCAGCGAGGCTCTTTTGGGCGAGCAGTACTTC. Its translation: CASEALLGEQYF.

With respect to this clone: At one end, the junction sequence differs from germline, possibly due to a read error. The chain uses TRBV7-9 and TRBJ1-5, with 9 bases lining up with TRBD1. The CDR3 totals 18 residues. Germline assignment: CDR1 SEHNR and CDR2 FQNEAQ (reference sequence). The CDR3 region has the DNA TGTTCCAGCAGCCAACACGGGACAGGGTACAGGGGGAATCAGCCCCAGCATTTT. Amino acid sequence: CSSSQHGTGYRGNQPQHF.

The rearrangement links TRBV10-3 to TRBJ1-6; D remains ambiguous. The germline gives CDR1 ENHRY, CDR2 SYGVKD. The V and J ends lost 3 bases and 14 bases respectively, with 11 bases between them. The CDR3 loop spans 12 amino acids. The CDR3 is CAISDGSQALHF. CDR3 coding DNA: TGTGCCATCAGTGACGGGTCTCAAGCCCTCCACTTT.

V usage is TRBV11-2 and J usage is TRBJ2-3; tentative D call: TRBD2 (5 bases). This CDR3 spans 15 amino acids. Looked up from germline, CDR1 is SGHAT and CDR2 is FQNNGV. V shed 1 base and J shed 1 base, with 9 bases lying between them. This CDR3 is CASSLAGFGTDTQYF. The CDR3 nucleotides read TGTGCCAGCAGCTTAGCGGGATTCGGCACAGATACGCAGTATTTT.

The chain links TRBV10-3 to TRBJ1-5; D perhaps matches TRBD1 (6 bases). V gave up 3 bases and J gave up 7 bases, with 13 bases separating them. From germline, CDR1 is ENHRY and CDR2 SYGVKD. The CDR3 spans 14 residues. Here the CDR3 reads CAISEQGPGQPQHF. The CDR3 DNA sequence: TGTGCCATCAGTGAACAGGGCCCCGGGCAGCCCCAGCATTTT.

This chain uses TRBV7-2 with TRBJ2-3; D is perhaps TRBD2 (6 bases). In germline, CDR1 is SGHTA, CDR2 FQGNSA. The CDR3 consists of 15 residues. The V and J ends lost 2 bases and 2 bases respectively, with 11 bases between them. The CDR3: CASSLSAGNTDTQYF. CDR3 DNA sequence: TGTGCCAGCAGCTTATCCGCGGGAAACACAGATACGCAGTATTTT.

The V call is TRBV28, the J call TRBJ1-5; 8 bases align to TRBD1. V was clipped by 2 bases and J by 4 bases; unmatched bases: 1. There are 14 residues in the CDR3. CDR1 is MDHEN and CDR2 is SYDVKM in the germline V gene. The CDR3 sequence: CASSLGTGNQPQHF. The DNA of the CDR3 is TGTGCCAGCAGTTTAGGGACAGGTAATCAGCCCCAGCATTTT.

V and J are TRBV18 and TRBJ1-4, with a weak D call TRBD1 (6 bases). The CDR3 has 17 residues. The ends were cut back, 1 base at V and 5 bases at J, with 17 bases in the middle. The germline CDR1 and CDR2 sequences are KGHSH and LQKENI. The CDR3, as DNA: TGTGCCAGCTCACCACTTGGGGGTCGGCAGGGGAATGAAAAACTGTTTTTT. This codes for CASSPLGGRQGNEKLFF.